A single sample is the source of the 5 T cell receptor beta chains below, sequenced in a study of blood T cell repertoires in COVID-19. Using immunoSEQ multiplex PCR, the repertoire was profiled, and TCRdb retains in-frame clones only, with some absent. The sample consists of roughly 180,000 clones, about 80% of them appearing once. The sequencing sample was made of peripheral blood. Receptor source: a woman in her forties or fifties with active or convalescent COVID-19.

This chain joins TRBV20-1 and TRBJ2-1, with D unresolved. This CDR3 region has 15 residues. V gave up 3 bases and J gave up 0 bases, with 12 bases separating them. The V gene's germline CDR1 is DFQATT and CDR2 SNEGSKA (reference sequence). The CDR3 protein is CSASGSASSYNEQFF. The CDR3 DNA reads as TGCAGTGCTAGTGGAAGCGCCAGCTCCTACAATGAGCAGTTCTTC.

The rearrangement joins TRBV7-2 to TRBJ2-3, with 11 bases that match TRBD2. Per germline, CDR1 SGHTA and CDR2 FQGNSA. This CDR3 is built from 18 residues. V shed 0 bases, J shed 4 bases, and the junction held 9 bases outside the gene matches. CDR3 amino acids: CASSLAGTSGSTADTQYF. The CDR3 region has the DNA TGTGCCAGCAGCTTAGCGGGTACTAGCGGGAGTACCGCAGATACGCAGTATTTT.

The rearrangement links TRBV6-5 to TRBJ1-6; perhaps TRBD1 as D (5 bases). The CDR3 is made up of 15 amino acids. Trimming shortened V by 7 bases and J by 3 bases, and 13 bases separated the two germline ends. Per germline, CDR1 MNHEY and CDR2 SVGAGI. CDR3 loop: CASITGGNYNSPLHF. The CDR3 DNA is TGTGCCAGCATCACGGGGGGGAACTATAATTCACCCCTCCACTTT.

The chain couples TRBV5-1 to TRBJ2-2; 12 bases map to TRBD2. From germline, CDR1 is SGHRS and CDR2 YFSETQ. The CDR3 has 15 residues. Trimming removed 7 bases from V and 3 bases from J; junction bases left unmatched: 4. This chain's CDR3 is CASATSGGDTGELFF. The DNA of the CDR3 is TGCGCCAGCGCGACTAGCGGGGGAGACACCGGGGAGCTGTTTTTT.

V is TRBV6-1 and J is TRBJ1-2; possibly TRBD1 for D (5 bases). Germline values: CDR1 MNHNS, CDR2 SASEGT. This CDR3 comprises 15 residues. V was shortened by 3 bases and J by 6 bases, with 17 bases between the two germline ends. The CDR3 DNA sequence: TGTGCCAGCAGTGACCCGGGACTGAAGACGAATGGCTACACCTTC. Amino acid sequence: CASSDPGLKTNGYTF.